The 27 T cell receptor beta chains presented below share a single source sample, sequenced in a study of cytomegalovirus exposure and HLA in healthy donors. The repertoire was sequenced with immunoSEQ multiplex PCR; TCRdb's copy has only in-frame clones and lacks some. The sample carries 220,000 or so clones, roughly 80% recorded once. Sequencing was carried out using PBMCs. Receptor source: a woman between 18 and 29 years old in good health and CMV-seronegative.

This clone showed up just once. This chain links TRBV11-3 with TRBJ1-2; no clear D. This CDR3 is 15 amino acids long. CDR1 and CDR2 (germline): SGHNT, YENEEA. Trimming removed 3 bases from V and 0 bases from J, with 11 bases in between. The CDR3 coding sequence is TGTGCCAGCAGCTTCCCCGGGAGCACTAACTATGGCTACACCTTC. Amino acid sequence: CASSFPGSTNYGYTF.

This clone was seen only once. This chain connects TRBV6-5 to TRBJ1-2; a possible D gene is TRBD1 (6 bases). The CDR3 totals 15 residues. CDR1 is MNHEY, CDR2 SVGAGI, per germline. Trimming left V 2 bases short and J 4 bases short, with 14 bases between. The CDR3 region is CASSYRKGDGYGYTF. The CDR3 nucleotides are TGTGCCAGCAGTTACAGAAAGGGGGATGGCTATGGCTACACCTTC.

The CDR3 DNA sequence: TGTGCCAGCAGTGAAGCGCTCGTGCCAGACTATGGCTACACCTTC. Its protein product is CASSEALVPDYGYTF. V gene TRBV6-1 combines with J gene TRBJ1-2; D unclear. Germline values: CDR1 MNHNS, CDR2 SASEGT. V gave up 0 bases and J gave up 3 bases, with 11 bases separating them. The CDR3 contains 15 residues.

Only a few counts were recorded for this clone. Other DNA sequences in this sample translate to the same CDR3. This sequence joins TRBV2 and TRBJ2-6; the D is unclear. Germline CDR1 is SNHLY and CDR2 is FYNNEI. V lost 4 bases and J lost 1, with 8 bases in between. The CDR3 spans 15 residues. The CDR3 reads CASSGDRSGANVLTF. CDR3 bases: TGTGCCAGCAGTGGAGACCGGTCTGGGGCCAACGTCCTGACTTTC.

The genes are TRBV7-9 and TRBJ2-1, with TRBD2 as a possible D gene (6 bases). This CDR3 is built from 13 residues. V lost 1 base and J 15 bases, leaving 16 bases between the germline ends. Germline values: CDR1 SEHNR, CDR2 FQNEAQ (reference sequence). CDR3 nucleotides: TGTGCCAGCAGCTTAGACGGGAGAGGGTCTCTGTTCTTC. Protein: CASSLDGRGSLFF.

This chain connects TRBV7-9 to TRBJ1-1; D is ambiguous. CDR1 and CDR2 from the germline V gene are SEHNR and FQNEAQ (reference sequence). The germline V and J ends were trimmed by 8 bases and 1 base, with 8 bases remaining between them. The CDR3 has 12 amino acids. The CDR3 DNA reads as TGTGCCAGCGGTCCATCGAACACTGAAGCTTTCTTT. Encoded protein: CASGPSNTEAFF.

The V call is TRBV15, the J call TRBJ1-1; possible D gene TRBD1, 5 bases. CDR1 is LNHNV, CDR2 YYDKDF, per germline (reference sequence). The V end lost 3 bases, the J end lost 5 bases, and 10 bases lay between the germline ends. CDR3 length equals 13 residues. The CDR3 spells CATSRAGPTEAFF. CDR3 bases: TGTGCCACCAGCAGGGCGGGGCCGACTGAAGCTTTCTTT.

A single count supports this clone. The V and J genes are TRBV5-1 and TRBJ1-3; D may be TRBD1 (6 bases). The germline V gene has CDR1 SGHRS and CDR2 YFSETQ. The CDR3 spans 16 residues. V was clipped by 0 bases and J by 0 bases, with 10 bases between them. In DNA form, the CDR3 reads TGCGCCAGCAGCTTGGCGACAGGAAGCTCTGGAAACACCATATATTTT. It is translated as CASSLATGSSGNTIYF.

This clone has only a few counts. The CDR3 here is CASSYLLGAGVPDTQYF. CDR3 DNA: TGTGCCAGCAGCTACTTATTGGGAGCGGGAGTTCCAGATACGCAGTATTTT. V and J are TRBV7-9 and TRBJ2-3, with 8 positions matching TRBD2. The germline V gene encodes CDR1 SEHNR and CDR2 FQNEAQ (reference sequence). The CDR3 has 17 residues. V shed 4 bases, J shed 4 bases, and the junction held 13 bases outside the gene matches.

The V and J genes are TRBV10-3 and TRBJ2-1; D not resolved. The CDR3 runs 13 residues. The germline V gene has CDR1 ENHRY and CDR2 SYGVKD. V gave up 4 bases and J gave up 8 bases, with 12 bases separating them. DNA for the CDR3: TGTGCCATCAGTGGTGGCGTCCAGGATGAGCAGTTCTTC. Translating it yields CAISGGVQDEQFF.

The V call is TRBV30, the J call TRBJ2-2; D is undetermined. The CDR3 extends over 13 amino acids. Trimming took 1 base from V and 15 from J, leaving 18 bases between them. Germline CDR1 reads GTSNPN; CDR2 reads SVGIG (reference sequence). For the CDR3, the DNA is TGTGCCTGGAGTGGGACCGTGCAAGGTCTGATGTTTTTT. It is translated as CAWSGTVQGLMFF.

The chain combines TRBV6-1 with TRBJ1-5; D may be TRBD1 (5 bases). V was shortened by 8 bases and J by 4 bases, with 18 bases between the two germline ends. Germline V lookup: CDR1 MNHNS, CDR2 SASEGT. The CDR3 covers 15 residues. The CDR3 coding sequence is TGTGCCAGCGCCCACCCAGGGAGTGGGAATCAGCCCCAGCATTTT. It codes for CASAHPGSGNQPQHF.

In this sample, this clone turned up a few times. The chain uses TRBV27 and TRBJ2-5; TRBD1 matches at 9 bases. V trimming: 5 bases; J trimming: 4 bases; junction bases outside the gene matches: 5. This CDR3 region has 14 residues. Per germline, CDR1 MNHEY and CDR2 SMNVEV (reference sequence). DNA of the CDR3: TGTGCCAGCAGTGCCTGGGACAGGGCAGAGACCCAGTACTTC. Protein: CASSAWDRAETQYF.

The chain has TRBV28 and TRBJ1-2; TRBD1 is a possible D gene (6 bases). The CDR3 runs 17 residues. The V end was cut by 5 bases, the J end by 4 bases, with 23 bases between. CDR1 is MDHEN and CDR2 is SYDVKM in the germline V gene. The CDR3 DNA reads TGTGCCAGCAGTCCCCCCCTACACAGGGCGCAGAGCTATGGCTACACCTTC. Its protein product is CASSPPLHRAQSYGYTF.

This chain uses TRBV4-1 with TRBJ1-1; D is ambiguous. The CDR3 spans 14 residues. The V and J ends lost 3 bases and 6 bases respectively, with 14 bases between them. Looked up from germline, CDR1 is MGHRA and CDR2 is YSYEKL. The chain's CDR3 is CASSQELGGSEAFF. DNA for the CDR3: TGCGCCAGCAGCCAGGAGTTGGGCGGCTCTGAAGCTTTCTTT.

The CDR3 loop is CASSLGIDRDSGNTIYF. CDR3 coding DNA: TGCGCCAGCAGCTTGGGGATAGACAGGGACTCTGGAAACACCATATATTTT. J is TRBJ1-3 and V is TRBV5-1, with 7 nucleotides matching TRBD1. The CDR3 is 17 residues long. V lost 0 bases to trimming and J lost 0 bases; unmatched junction nucleotides: 6. Looked up from germline, CDR1 is SGHRS and CDR2 is YFSETQ.

This clone has just one count. The rearrangement uses TRBV18 and TRBJ2-7; possible D gene TRBD1, 6 bases. V dropped 4 bases and J dropped 4 bases, with 14 bases sitting between them. The CDR3 covers 14 residues. From germline, CDR1 is KGHSH and CDR2 LQKENI. DNA of the CDR3: TGTGCCAGCTCACAAGCCGGGACAACATACGAGCAGTACTTC. It codes for CASSQAGTTYEQYF.

The V gene is TRBV7-2, the J gene TRBJ1-4, with a tentative D call TRBD1 (5 bases). The CDR3 runs to 14 residues. Germline V CDR1 and CDR2: SGHTA, FQGNSA. The germline V and J ends were trimmed by 5 bases and 8 bases, with 15 bases remaining between them. In DNA form, the CDR3 reads TGTGCCAGCAGCCCCTTGCAGGGACCCGAAAAACTGTTTTTT. It is translated as CASSPLQGPEKLFF.

In its sample, this clone was seen a few times. The chain carries TRBV19 and TRBJ1-5; D uncertain. The length of the CDR3 is 15 residues. CDR1 LNHDA and CDR2 SQIVND come from the germline V gene (reference sequence). Trimming pared 4 bases from V and 0 bases from J, leaving 10 bases between. CDR3 nucleotides: TGTGCCAGTAGTAGGGCATCGACTAGCAATCAGCCCCAGCATTTT. It yields the protein CASSRASTSNQPQHF.

This chain's CDR3 is CASSLALLAGSTDTQYF. The CDR3 DNA follows: TGTGCCAGCAGCTTGGCCTTACTAGCGGGAAGCACAGATACGCAGTATTTT. The rearrangement uses TRBV5-6 and TRBJ2-3; 10 nucleotides agree with TRBD2. The CDR3 loop spans 17 amino acids. The J segment lost 0 bases and the V segment lost 0 bases, leaving 4 bases of the junction unmatched. Germline loops: CDR1 SGHDT, CDR2 YYEEEE.

The sample holds one count of this clone. The chain recombines TRBV27 with TRBJ1-1; D is ambiguous. The germline V gene has CDR1 MNHEY and CDR2 SMNVEV (reference sequence). This CDR3 comprises 17 residues. The V end lost 1 base, the J end lost 1 base, and 16 bases lay between the germline ends. The CDR3 coding sequence is TGTGCCAGCAGTTTATATGTCCCAGGCGACCAGAACACTGAAGCTTTCTTT. Amino acids: CASSLYVPGDQNTEAFF.

The rearrangement links TRBV5-6 to TRBJ2-5, with 8 nucleotides matching TRBD2. This CDR3 has 17 amino acids. J lost 3 bases, V lost 4 bases, and 14 bases had no gene match. Germline CDR1 is SGHDT and CDR2 is YYEEEE. The DNA for the CDR3 is TGTGCCAGCAGCAATGTTTTCGGCGGGAGGCGCGAAGAGACCCAGTACTTC. Amino acids: CASSNVFGGRREETQYF.

The V and J genes are TRBV5-1 and TRBJ1-2, with 7 positions matching TRBD1. CDR1 is SGHRS and CDR2 is YFSETQ in the germline V gene. The CDR3 loop spans 16 amino acids. J gave up 1 base and V 1 base, and 7 bases lay outside the gene matches. The CDR3 is CASSLSQGMNNYGYTF. CDR3 DNA sequence: TGCGCCAGCAGCTTGTCACAGGGGATGAATAACTATGGCTACACCTTC.

This clone was recorded a few times. This chain uses TRBV4-2 with TRBJ1-4; TRBD1 is a possible D gene (6 bases). Per the germline V gene, CDR1 is LGHNA and CDR2 is YNFKEQ. V lost 1 base, J lost 5 bases, and 14 bases lay in between. The CDR3 consists of 16 residues. DNA of the CDR3: TGTGCCAGCAGCCAAGGGGTAAGACAGGCCAATGAAAAACTGTTTTTT. This sequence encodes CASSQGVRQANEKLFF.

This rearrangement joins TRBV5-6 to TRBJ1-2, with 9 bases lining up with TRBD1. The CDR3 is 16 amino acids. Germline V gene sequence: CDR1 SGHDT, CDR2 YYEEEE. The junction had 18 bases not matched to a gene; V was cut back by 7 bases and J by 8 bases. This chain's CDR3 is CASGYSDRGKELGYTF. CDR3 bases: TGTGCCAGCGGCTACTCGGACAGGGGAAAGGAACTGGGCTACACCTTC.

The chain combines TRBV25-1 with TRBJ1-1, with D tentatively TRBD1 (5 bases). V dropped 4 bases and J dropped 0 bases, with 18 bases sitting between them. The V gene's germline CDR1 is MGHDK and CDR2 SYGVNS. The CDR3 spans 17 residues. The CDR3 nucleotides read TGTGCCAGCAGTGCCCCTGCAGGACACCTAATGAACACTGAAGCTTTCTTT. It yields the protein CASSAPAGHLMNTEAFF.

The chain carries TRBV7-9 and TRBJ1-2, with D hard to call. The CDR3 length is 15 residues. The germline CDR1 and CDR2 sequences are SEHNR and FQNEAQ (reference sequence). Trimming took off 1 base at V and 2 bases at J, with 11 bases between the two ends. The CDR3 loop is CASSLDSAGNYGYTF. CDR3 coding DNA: TGTGCCAGCAGCTTAGACAGCGCCGGGAACTATGGCTACACCTTC.